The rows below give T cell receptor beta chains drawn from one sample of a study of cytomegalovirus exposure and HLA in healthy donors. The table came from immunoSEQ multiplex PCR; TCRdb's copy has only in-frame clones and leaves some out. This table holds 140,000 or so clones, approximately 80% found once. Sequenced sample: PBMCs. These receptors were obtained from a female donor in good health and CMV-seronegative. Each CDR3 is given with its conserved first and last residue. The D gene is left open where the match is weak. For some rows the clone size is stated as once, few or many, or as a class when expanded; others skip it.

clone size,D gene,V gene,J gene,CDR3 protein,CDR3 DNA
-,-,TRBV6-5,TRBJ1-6,CASSYSSDSYNSPLHF,TGTGCCAGCAGTTACTCGTCCGACAGTTATAATTCACCCCTCCACTTT
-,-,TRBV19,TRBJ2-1,CASKLANEQFF,TGTGCCAGTAAGCTAGCGAATGAGCAGTTCTTC
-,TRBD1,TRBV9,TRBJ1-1,CASSPRDRGQTEAFF,TGTGCCAGCAGCCCTCGGGACAGGGGGCAAACTGAAGCTTTCTTT
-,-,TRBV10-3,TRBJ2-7,CAISSQTRPYEQYF,TGTGCCATCAGTAGCCAGACTAGACCCTACGAGCAGTACTTC
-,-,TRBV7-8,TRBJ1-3,CASSLDYDRAGRGNTIYF,TGTGCCAGCAGCTTAGATTATGATAGGGCAGGGCGAGGAAACACCATATATTTT
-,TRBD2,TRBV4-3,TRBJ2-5,CASSPGTSGNQETQYF,TGCGCCAGCAGCCCAGGGACTAGCGGGAATCAAGAGACCCAGTACTTC
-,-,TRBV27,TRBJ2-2,CASSLWGSGELFF,TGTGCCAGCAGTTTATGGGGCTCCGGGGAGCTGTTTTTT
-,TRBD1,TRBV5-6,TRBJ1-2,CASSLLRQGNYGYTF,TGTGCCAGCAGCTTGCTTCGACAGGGAAACTATGGCTACACCTTC
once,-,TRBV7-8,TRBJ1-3,CASSHRDTSSGNTIYF,TGTGCCAGCAGTCACCGGGACACCAGCTCTGGAAACACCATATATTTT
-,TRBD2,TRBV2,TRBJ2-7,CASRELAGGGEQYF,TGTGCCAGCAGGGAGCTAGCGGGAGGAGGCGAGCAGTACTTC
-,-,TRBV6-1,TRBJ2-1,CASSRELEQFF,TGTGCCAGCAGCCGCGAACTAGAGCAGTTCTTC
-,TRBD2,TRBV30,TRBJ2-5,CAWSVVAGRQETQYF,TGTGCCTGGAGTGTTGTAGCGGGAAGACAAGAGACCCAGTACTTC
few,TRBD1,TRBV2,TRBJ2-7,CASSAGTARYEQYF,TGTGCCAGCAGCGCAGGGACAGCTCGCTACGAGCAGTACTTC
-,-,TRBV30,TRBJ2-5,CAWSPSLAGRETQYF,TGTGCCTGGAGTCCTTCACTGGCGGGAAGGGAGACCCAGTACTTC